Sequencing of this TCR beta chain was carried out in a study of T cells in Graves' hyperthyroidism and ophthalmopathy (dated by TCRdb to the late 2010s). Background for the entire study: Peripheral blood was collected at initial diagnosis, before any treatment. A discovery cohort of about 96 patients, about 40 with Graves' ophthalmopathy and about 58 with stable Graves' hyperthyroidism, was used to find distinguishing TCR V-J signatures. Prospective prediction of ophthalmopathy was tested in an independent validation cohort consisting of about 19 hyperthyroidism patients and approximately 16 patients who later progressed to ophthalmopathy. The 100 or so discovery patients were randomly split 7:3 into training and test sets. In addition, the study compared T-cell repertoires in thyroid tissue and in blood from a handful of Graves' hyperthyroidism patients. After blood sampling, hyperthyroidism patients were treated with methimazole at a starting dose of 30 mg daily, and ophthalmopathy patients were treated with high-dose intravenous methylprednisolone. According to the paper, TCR Vbeta CDR3 sequencing was carried out on approximately 140 peripheral blood samples, which came from about 45 ophthalmopathy, approximately 78 hyperthyroidism and roughly 17 progressor patients.

Hyperthyroidism patients were aged 18 to 65 years and newly diagnosed, with disease duration of less than 2 months. Exclusion was applied to patients with uncontrolled infections, other autoimmune diseases, pregnancy or lactation. Diagnoses relied on clinical symptoms, serum thyroxine and TRAb, thyroid ultrasound and orbital computed tomography. For progressor patients, blood was drawn at the first diagnosis of hyperthyroidism, before any ophthalmopathy symptoms had appeared. Ficoll-Paque density gradient centrifugation was used to isolate PBMCs from under 11 ml of fresh peripheral blood. Progressor patients were first diagnosed with Graves' hyperthyroidism and then developed ophthalmopathy during follow-up. Total RNA was extracted using Trizol reagent, and RNA quality was assessed on an Agilent 2100 Bioanalyzer. Results the study describes overall, beyond this receptor: Ophthalmopathy was separated from stable hyperthyroidism by a 13 V-J signature model, with 85% to 90% sensitivity and about 81% specificity obtained in cross-validation and 80%/75% obtained in testing. No statistical method was used to fix the sample size in advance, and group allocation was not hidden from the investigators. In validation, the model predicted progression to ophthalmopathy with 60% to 71% sensitivity and 72% to 85% specificity, a median of approximately 6.7 months before onset. Blood samples also contained most of the expanded thyroid clonotypes (frequency above 0.001), which suggests that blood repertoires may reflect thyroid immune responses.

This clonotype was recorded many times. The antigen it recognizes is unknown. There are no base qualities to consult, and no much larger clone falls within one base. TCR beta CDR3 regions were amplified from RNA transcripts. A first-round RT-PCR of the TCR CDR3 used the HTBI primer set with the Qiagen OneStep RT-PCR kit. Libraries were constructed in a second round of multiplex PCR, after which size selection and purification were performed. Sequencing of the libraries was done on an Illumina HiSeq2000 using paired-end 100 bp reads. The paper's processing steps were these. SOAPnuke was used to process the raw data, throwing out any read that contained adapters or uncalled bases, had a mean Phred below 15, or lacked an exact constant-primer or identifier match. COPE v1.2.5 was used to merge the high-quality paired reads, and each unique nucleotide sequence was defined as a clonotype. MiTCR v1.1 was used to align clonotypes to the IMGT TRBV, TRBD and TRBJ reference segments. Analysis was restricted to V-J combinations with a frequency above 0.0001, which covered over 98% of repertoires. The TCS score was defined as the ratio of F50 (clonal expansion) to E x V (chaos), calculated using BLOSUM62-based TCRdist between CDR3 peptides within each V-J. Welch's t-statistics and random forest reduced fewer than 550 V-J features to 10 to 15, which were used in a naive Bayes classifier (R e1071). TCRdb applied fastp at Q25 and MiXCR to the public reads, then kept only in-frame beta chains. Rows with a matching CDR3 protein are joined into one entry that keeps the most common DNA and genes. These V and J calls originate from TCRdb's pipeline instead of the authors' own analysis. This sample lists around 260,000 distinct CDR3 sequences; about 25% were detected once. The ten largest clones capture about 30% of the sample.

V and J are truncated by 0 bases and 3 bases respectively, leaving an intervening sequence of 9 bases. The CDR3 starts with the cysteine, ends with the phenylalanine, and has 14 residues. Of all the DNA, just the CDR3 is kept, 42 bases in frame from base 1. CDR1 and CDR2 (SGHRS, YFSETQ) derive from the germline V gene. The chain is assembled from TRBV5-1 and TRBJ1-1, with the D gene not confidently named. The sample was blood. The sequence derives from a man in his forties or fifties with Graves' hyperthyroidism that later progressed to Graves' ophthalmopathy. The CDR3 in this case is CASSLAGEYTEAFF. The DNA reads as follows: TGCGCCAGCAGCTTGGCCGGTGAGTACACTGAAGCTTTCTTT. Full variable domain (CDR3 extended with the reference TRBV5-1 and TRBJ1-1 proteins): KAGVTQTPRYLIKTRGQQVTLSCSPISGHRSVSWYQQTPGQGLQFLFEYFSETQRNKGNFPGRFSGRQFSNSRSEMNVSTLELGDSALYLCASSLAGEYTEAFFGQGTRLTVV.